The T cell receptor (beta chain) under discussion was sequenced for a study of spatial heterogeneity in lung cancer. Overall study findings and caveats: In tumors, expanded intratumoral alpha and beta TCR counts tracked mutation counts. The recorded estimate of tumor T cell coverage is about 6.8% for alpha chains and 13% for beta chains. Ubiquitous nonsynonymous mutations were tracked by counts of ubiquitous expanded TCRs, and regional ones by counts of regional expanded TCRs.

TCRdb independently ran MiXCR on the 5' RACE reads; one entry per CDR3 protein. Among some 18,000 distinct CDR3 sequences listed, 7.5% were seen once. This clonotype has ten or more counts. The antigen is not known. Described time point: sample taken at primary tumor resection. The donor group consisted of under 95 patients who had untreated, early-stage non-small cell lung cancer. Unsorted whole RNA samples from tumor, nontumor lung or frozen PBMC were sequenced. CDR3 length: 15 amino acids. Deletions cut 5 bases from V and 9 bases from J, with 22 bases between. Germline CDR1 is SGHTA and CDR2 is FQGNSA.

The V call is TRBV7-2, the J call TRBJ2-5; possibly TRBD1 for D (6 bases). The source material was lung tumor tissue, sampled at surgery. The receptor was derived from a male donor with early-stage non-small cell lung cancer. The CDR3 DNA reads as TGTGCCAGCAGCCCCCAACAGGGAACCCCTCGGGCCCAGTACTTC. It specifies CASSPQQGTPRAQYF.